Listed below are T cell receptor beta chains from one sample, sequenced in a study of blood T cell repertoires in COVID-19. The assay was immunoSEQ multiplex PCR, and TCRdb's table has in-frame clones only and misses some. The sample holds about 180,000 clones, about 87% seen once. Material: peripheral blood. The receptors were gathered from a woman in her 30s with acute or convalescent COVID-19. Each CDR3 is given with its conserved first and last residue. Fields, in order: J gene, D gene, V gene, clone size, CDR3 DNA, CDR3 protein. A D gene is named only where the DNA matches it firmly. Expanded clones get a size class; other rows say once, few or many, or leave the size out.

TRBJ2-7,TRBD1,TRBV7-2,.,TGTGCCAGCAGCTCAGACAGGGTCTCCTACGAGCAGTACTTC,CASSSDRVSYEQYF
TRBJ2-6,.,TRBV28,.,TGTGCCAGCAGGATGGGTGGGTTGGGGGGCAACGTCCTGACTTTC,CASRMGGLGGNVLTF
TRBJ2-4,.,TRBV21-1,.,TGTGCCAGCAGTCCCCCCGGGCACGGGAGAGGAACCAAAAACATTCAGTACTTC,CASSPPGHGRGTKNIQYF
TRBJ1-4,.,TRBV7-9,.,TGTGCCAGCAGCTTAGACTACCGAAAACTGTTTTTT,CASSLDYRKLFF
TRBJ2-1,TRBD2,TRBV3-1/TRBV3-2,.,TGTGCCAGCACCCTTGGCGGGAGCAGTGGGAGGAAGTTCTTC,CASTLGGSSGRKFF
TRBJ2-5,.,TRBV5-5,.,TGTGCCAGCAGCTGGGAGGAGACCCAGTACTTC,CASSWEETQYF
TRBJ2-5,TRBD1,TRBV2,.,TGTGCCAAAGGGGGCGCGAAACGATTTAAAGAGACCCAGTACTTC,CAKGGAKRFKETQYF
TRBJ2-3,TRBD2,TRBV2,.,TGTGCCAGCAGAACCGGGACTACGACAGATACGCAGTATTTT,CASRTGTTTDTQYF
TRBJ2-1,TRBD2,TRBV7-2,.,TGTGCCAGCAGCCCGAAAGGCGCTAGCGGGAGCTATCCGTATAATGAGCAGTTCTTC,CASSPKGASGSYPYNEQFF
TRBJ1-5,.,TRBV27,.,TGTGCCAGCAGTTTACGGGGGGGGGAAATAAGGGGTCAGCCCCAGCATTTT,CASSLRGGEIRGQPQHF
TRBJ2-7,TRBD2,TRBV19,.,TGTGCCAGTAGTCACAACGGACTAGGCCGCTACGAGCAGTACTTC,CASSHNGLGRYEQYF
TRBJ1-5,.,TRBV5-5,few,TGTGCCAGCAGCTTGGTTGGTGTAGATCAGCCCCAGCATTTT,CASSLVGVDQPQHF
TRBJ1-2,TRBD1,TRBV28,.,TGTGCCAGCAGACTGTCCGGGACAGGGATGGGCTACACCTTC,CASRLSGTGMGYTF
TRBJ2-7,.,TRBV28,.,TGTGCCAGCAGTTCCGGAGACTCTTTGAGGGAGCAGTACTTC,CASSSGDSLREQYF
TRBJ2-3,.,TRBV7-2,once,TGTGCCAGCAGCTTTTTAACAGCCTCGGATACGCAGTATTTT,CASSFLTASDTQYF
TRBJ2-1,.,TRBV5-1,.,TGCGCCAGCAGCCTAGGGGACTTTTACAATGAGCAGTTCTTC,CASSLGDFYNEQFF
TRBJ2-1,.,TRBV25-1,.,TGTGCCAGCAGTGACCCCGAGCAACGGAATGAGCAGTTCTTC,CASSDPEQRNEQFF
TRBJ2-5,TRBD2,TRBV7-9,.,TGTGCCAGCGGAACGGGAGGGGAGACCCAGTACTTC,CASGTGGETQYF
TRBJ1-1,.,TRBV2,.,TGTGCCAGCAGCGGAGGTGAAGCTTTCTTT,CASSGGEAFF
TRBJ2-6,.,TRBV4-2,.,TGTGCCAGCAGCCAACCTACAGGTAATGGGGCCAACGTCCTGACTTTC,CASSQPTGNGANVLTF
TRBJ1-3,.,TRBV9,.,TGTGCCAGCAGCGTAGGAGGCAGCGACTCTGGAAACACCATATATTTT,CASSVGGSDSGNTIYF
TRBJ1-6,TRBD1,TRBV5-1,.,TGCGCCAGCAGGGACAGGATGAATTCACCCCTCCACTTT,CASRDRMNSPLHF